Below, 27 T cell receptor beta chains from the same sample are listed, as sequenced in a study of cytomegalovirus exposure and HLA in healthy donors. It was with 60 Vbeta and 13 Jbeta primers that the PCR ran. The assay was immunoSEQ multiplex PCR, and TCRdb's table has in-frame clones only and misses some. The sample holds about 270,000 clones; under 80% are singletons and the top ten take approximately 2.3%. The sample comprised PBMCs. These receptors were obtained from a female donor in good health and CMV-seronegative.

In this sample, this clone turned up a few times. The sample contains more than one DNA sequence encoding this CDR3. V gene TRBV18 combines with J gene TRBJ2-5; 7 bases match TRBD1. The CDR3 consists of 13 residues. Germline assignment: CDR1 KGHSH and CDR2 LQKENI. J was trimmed by 2 bases and V by 3 bases; bases with no gene match: 0. The CDR3 reads CASSPGQQETQYF. Written as DNA, the CDR3 is TGTGCCAGCTCACCGGGACAGCAAGAGACCCAGTACTTC.

The chain joins TRBV10-2 to TRBJ2-7; TRBD2 is a possible D gene (6 bases). The germline V gene encodes CDR1 WSHSY and CDR2 SAAADI. Deletions cut 6 bases from V and 1 base from J, with 10 bases between. The CDR3 length is 13 residues. CDR3: CASRPGRSYEQYF. The CDR3 nucleotides read TGCGCCAGCAGGCCCGGGAGATCCTACGAGCAGTACTTC.

In its sample, this clone was seen a few times. The V and J genes are TRBV11-2 and TRBJ1-4; 7 bases agree with TRBD1. The CDR3 totals 19 residues. The ends lost 0 bases at V and 1 base at J; junction bases unmatched: 11. Germline V gene lookup returns CDR1 SGHAT and CDR2 FQNNGV. CDR3 in DNA: TGTGCCAGCAGCTTAGATTGGGACAGTTCGGTGAGAACTAATGAAAAACTGTTTTTT. As protein: CASSLDWDSSVRTNEKLFF.

The rearrangement links TRBV2 to TRBJ1-2, with TRBD1 identical over 8 bases. CDR3 size: 14 residues. The trim removed 8 bases at V and 4 bases at J, leaving 9 bases unmatched. The germline CDR1 and CDR2 sequences are SNHLY and FYNNEI. CDR3 nucleotides: TGTGCCAGCGTAGATACAGGGGGGTTCTATGGCTACACCTTC. It encodes CASVDTGGFYGYTF.

This clone was detected once. V gene TRBV18 combines with J gene TRBJ2-7, with D maybe TRBD1 (5 bases). The ends were cut back, 4 bases at V and 2 bases at J, with 18 bases in the middle. This CDR3 has 16 amino acids. Germline lookup yields CDR1 KGHSH and CDR2 LQKENI. The DNA for the CDR3 is TGTGCCAGCTCACGCGAAGAGGACATAGCCACCTACGAGCAGTACTTC. As protein: CASSREEDIATYEQYF. Based on the CDR3 plus reference TRBV18 and TRBJ2-7, the full variable domain is NAGVMQNPRHLVRRRGQEARLRCSPMKGHSHVYWYRQLPEEGLKFMVYLQKENIIDESGMPKERFSAEFPKEGPSILRIQQVVRGDSAAYFCASSREEDIATYEQYFGPGTRLTVT.

This chain links TRBV21-1 with TRBJ2-1; TRBD2, the D gene given by the table, was not confirmed from the DNA. TRBV21-1 corresponds to a pseudogene. The CDR3 runs 16 residues. Here the CDR3 reads CASSKLGDFGGSEQFF. CDR3 in DNA: TGTGCCAGCAGCAAACTGGGGGACTTTGGCGGTAGTGAGCAGTTCTTC.

This clone was seen more than once but under ten times. One end of the junction varies from germline; a read error may be responsible. The V and J genes are TRBV7-9 and TRBJ2-7; the D gene is possibly TRBD2 (5 bases). Germline values: CDR1 SEHNR, CDR2 FQNEAQ (reference sequence). This CDR3 spans 11 amino acids. Here the CDR3 DNA reads TGTTCCAGCAGCATACAGCGGGAGCAGTACTTC. Amino acids: CSSSIQREQYF.

The rearrangement links TRBV29-1 to TRBJ2-1; D call uncertain. The germline V and J ends were trimmed by 8 bases and 6 bases, with 17 bases remaining between them. The CDR3 spans 13 residues. The germline V gene has CDR1 SQVTM and CDR2 ANQGSEA. CDR3 sequence reads: CSSLRPLSNEQFF. The CDR3 nucleotides are TGCAGCTCCTTGCGGCCCCTAAGCAATGAGCAGTTCTTC.

This clone came up a few times. This rearrangement joins TRBV27 to TRBJ1-2, with 8 bases lining up with TRBD1. The CDR3 totals 12 residues. V lost 4 bases to trimming and J lost 7 bases; unmatched junction nucleotides: 2. Germline V gene data show CDR1 as MNHEY and CDR2 as SMNVEV (reference sequence). The CDR3 here is CASSSTGAGYTF. The CDR3 DNA follows: TGTGCCAGCAGTTCGACAGGGGCTGGCTACACCTTC.

Concerning this clone: The identical CDR3 is also encoded by other nucleotide sequences in the sample. The rearrangement joins TRBV11-2 to TRBJ1-5, with 9 bases fitting TRBD1. The CDR3 has 14 amino acids. Germline values: CDR1 SGHAT, CDR2 FQNNGV. V lost 5 bases to trimming and J lost 7 bases; unmatched junction nucleotides: 6. This CDR3 reads CASSPGQGNQPQHF. For the CDR3, the DNA is TGTGCCAGCAGCCCCGGACAGGGGAACCAGCCCCAGCATTTT. Together with reference TRBV11-2 and TRBJ1-5, the CDR3 gives the full variable domain: EAGVAQSPRYKIIEKRQSVAFWCNPISGHATLYWYQQILGQGPKLLIQFQNNGVVDDSQLPKDRFSAERLKGVDSTLKIQPAKLEDSAVYLCASSPGQGNQPQHFGDGTRLSIL.

This chain uses TRBV30 with TRBJ2-3; TRBD1 agrees at 9 bases. Germline CDR1 reads GTSNPN; CDR2 reads SVGIG (reference sequence). The CDR3 totals 15 residues. V trimming: 4 bases; J trimming: 4 bases; junction bases outside the gene matches: 9. The chain's CDR3 is CAWNQGQGKADTQYF. The CDR3 DNA sequence: TGTGCCTGGAACCAGGGACAGGGTAAGGCAGATACGCAGTATTTT.

This clone was picked up a small number of times. J is TRBJ2-5 and V is TRBV15; D gene unclear. CDR3 length equals 15 residues. In germline, CDR1 is LNHNV, CDR2 YYDKDF (reference sequence). Deletions cut 2 bases from V and 4 bases from J, with 14 bases between. The CDR3 is CATSRMPSRSETQYF. CDR3 DNA: TGTGCCACCAGCAGAATGCCCAGCAGGTCAGAGACCCAGTACTTC.

The rearrangement uses TRBV5-8 and TRBJ2-2; TRBD2 might be the D (7 bases). Between the trimmed V and J ends, which lost 4 bases and 4 bases, there was a span of 17 bases. Germline-derived CDR1 and CDR2 are SGHTS and YDEGEE. The CDR3 consists of 16 residues. The DNA of the CDR3 is TGTGCCAGCAGCAGAGAGCTAGGGGGGGCCACCGGGGAGCTGTTTTTT. It codes for CASSRELGGATGELFF.

The chain is built from TRBV11-2 and TRBJ2-7, with TRBD2 identical over 8 bases. The germline gives CDR1 SGHAT, CDR2 FQNNGV. The CDR3 extends over 15 amino acids. Trimming at V came to 5 bases and at J to 5 bases, leaving 11 bases not matched to a gene. CDR3 amino acids: CASSPDPRGDNEQYF. The CDR3 DNA is TGTGCCAGCAGCCCGGACCCGCGGGGGGACAACGAGCAGTACTTC.

This chain joins TRBV14 and TRBJ2-7; 10 nucleotides line up with TRBD1. The CDR3 has 19 residues. V lost 0 bases, J lost 3 bases, and 14 bases stayed unmatched. Germline V gene data show CDR1 as SGHDN and CDR2 as FVKESK. CDR3 nucleotide sequence: TGTGCCAGCAGCCAAGACGTCGAAGTTCTTGGACAGGGGGACTACGAGCAGTACTTC. As protein: CASSQDVEVLGQGDYEQYF.

The rearrangement links TRBV5-1 to TRBJ2-1, with 10 bases matching TRBD1. Germline assignment: CDR1 SGHRS and CDR2 YFSETQ. CDR3 length equals 13 residues. The V gene end was trimmed by 7 bases and the J gene end by 2 bases; junction bases not matched to a gene: 0. The CDR3 here is CASGTGAYNEQFF. The CDR3 bases are TGCGCCAGCGGGACAGGGGCCTACAATGAGCAGTTCTTC.

The CDR3 bases are TGTGCCAGCTCTAAGGGGCCCCCCGGTGGCTACACCTTC. Encoded protein: CASSKGPPGGYTF. The rearrangement joins TRBV28 to TRBJ1-2, with D perhaps TRBD1 (5 bases). In germline, CDR1 is MDHEN, CDR2 SYDVKM. The CDR3 is 13 residues long. Trimming shortened V by 8 bases and J by 7 bases, and 17 bases separated the two germline ends.

This clone occurred a few times. This rearrangement joins TRBV28 to TRBJ1-1; D not certain. The CDR3 is 11 amino acids. Germline lookup yields CDR1 MDHEN and CDR2 SYDVKM. Trimming shortened V by 5 bases and J by 5 bases, and 6 bases separated the two germline ends. CDR3 coding DNA: TGTGCCAGCAGTCGCCGGACTGAAGCTTTCTTT. Translating gives CASSRRTEAFF.

This clone occurred once. The chain combines TRBV30 with TRBJ1-4; TRBD1 agrees at 7 bases. J gave up 4 bases and V 4 bases, and 6 bases lay outside the gene matches. Germline-derived CDR1 and CDR2 are GTSNPN and SVGIG (reference sequence). The CDR3 extends over 14 amino acids. The CDR3 DNA reads TGTGCCTGGAAGCCGGGACAGCTTAATGAAAAACTGTTTTTT. This sequence encodes CAWKPGQLNEKLFF.

A single count supports this clone. The chain couples TRBV6-1 to TRBJ2-5, with 14 positions matching TRBD2. Germline CDR1 is MNHNS and CDR2 is SASEGT. The CDR3 consists of 15 residues. Trimming took 5 bases from V and 4 from J; bases not matched to a gene: 3. The CDR3 region has the DNA TGTGCCAGCAGTAGACTAGCGGGAGGGGGAGAGACCCAGTACTTC. Translation: CASSRLAGGGETQYF.

To note about this clone: The identical CDR3 is also encoded by other nucleotide sequences in the sample. This rearrangement joins TRBV5-1 to TRBJ1-2; D unclear. Germline V gene sequence: CDR1 SGHRS, CDR2 YFSETQ. Trimming removed 0 bases from V and 2 bases from J, with 8 bases in between. This CDR3 is built from 14 residues. In DNA, the CDR3 is TGCGCCAGCAGCTTGGAGCGGGCCAACTATGGCTACACCTTC. It translates to CASSLERANYGYTF.

The J gene is TRBJ2-1, the V gene TRBV13; TRBD2 agrees at 9 bases. Germline assignment: CDR1 PRHDT and CDR2 FYEKMQ (reference sequence). The CDR3 has 16 amino acids. J lost 4 bases, V lost 4 bases, and 8 bases had no gene match. CDR3 residues: CASSSLAGEGYNEQFF. CDR3 DNA: TGTGCCAGCAGCTCATTAGCGGGAGAGGGTTACAATGAGCAGTTCTTC.

This chain links TRBV5-6 with TRBJ2-2, with 7 bases identical to TRBD2. The V segment lost 0 bases and the J segment 4 bases; nucleotides outside the gene matches: 6. CDR3 length: 16 residues. The V gene's germline CDR1 is SGHDT and CDR2 YYEEEE. CDR3: CASSLELRESTGELFF. CDR3 sequence (DNA): TGTGCCAGCAGCTTGGAATTGCGGGAGAGCACCGGGGAGCTGTTTTTT.

The chain employs TRBV7-2 and TRBJ2-1; 8 bases agree with TRBD2. Germline V gene lookup returns CDR1 SGHTA and CDR2 FQGNSA. The CDR3 consists of 15 residues. Trimming took 7 bases from V and 8 from J; bases not matched to a gene: 13. The CDR3 DNA follows: TGTGCCAGCATTTCATACAGCGGGAGTGCGTATGAGCAGTTCTTC. This sequence encodes CASISYSGSAYEQFF.

With respect to this clone: Other DNA sequences in this sample translate to the same CDR3. V gene TRBV27 combines with J gene TRBJ2-1; 7 nucleotides agree with TRBD1. Per the germline V gene, CDR1 is MNHEY and CDR2 is SMNVEV (reference sequence). The CDR3 sequence is 15 residues long. Trimming removed 6 bases from V and 2 bases from J; junction bases left unmatched: 7. CDR3 amino acids: CASSPRDRAYNEQFF. In nucleotides, the CDR3 is TGTGCCAGCAGCCCCCGGGACAGAGCCTACAATGAGCAGTTCTTC.

The chain is built from TRBV7-6 and TRBJ1-2, with 9 bases matching TRBD1. The CDR3 covers 16 residues. The germline CDR1 and CDR2 sequences are SGHVS and FNYEAQ. The ends lost 4 bases at V and 3 bases at J; junction bases unmatched: 9. The CDR3 region is CASSYNRDRVHYGYTF. DNA of the CDR3: TGTGCCAGCAGCTACAACCGGGACAGGGTTCACTATGGCTACACCTTC.

The chain employs TRBV28 and TRBJ2-5, with 8 nucleotides matching TRBD2. With 5 bases clipped from V and 1 base from J, the junction kept 0 bases outside the gene matches. The CDR3 spans 13 residues. In germline, CDR1 is MDHEN, CDR2 SYDVKM. CDR3 protein: CASSSGSQETQYF. The CDR3 region has the DNA TGTGCCAGCAGTAGCGGGAGCCAAGAGACCCAGTACTTC.